This T cell receptor beta chain was sequenced for a study of cytomegalovirus exposure and HLA in healthy donors. The assay was immunoSEQ multiplex PCR, and TCRdb's table has in-frame clones only and misses some. Of 180,000 or so clones listed, approximately 86% are singletons. V lost 2 bases to trimming and J lost 7 bases; unmatched junction nucleotides: 5. CDR1 is SGHRS and CDR2 is YFSETQ in the germline V gene. The CDR3 loop spans 16 amino acids. This clone appeared a few times. The receptor was derived from a man aged 30 to 39 in good health and CMV-seropositive. The material sequenced was PBMCs. The chain uses TRBV5-1 and TRBJ1-6, with TRBD1 matching 11 bases. In nucleotides, the CDR3 is TGCGCCAGCAGCTTCCCGGGACAGGGGGGAAATTCACCCCTCCACTTT. Protein product: CASSFPGQGGNSPLHF.